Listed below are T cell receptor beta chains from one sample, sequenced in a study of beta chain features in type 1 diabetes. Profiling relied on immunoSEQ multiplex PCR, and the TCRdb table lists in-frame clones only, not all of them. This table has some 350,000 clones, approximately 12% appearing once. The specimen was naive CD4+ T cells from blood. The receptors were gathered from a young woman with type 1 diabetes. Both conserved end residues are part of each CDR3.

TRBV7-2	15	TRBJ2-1	CASSLTSGRGNEQFF
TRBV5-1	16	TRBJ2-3	CASSSPADFSTDTQYF
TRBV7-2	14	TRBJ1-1	CASSLASLNTEAFF
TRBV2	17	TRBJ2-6	CASTRGGASSGANVLTF
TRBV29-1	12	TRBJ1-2	CSVRDTNYGYTF
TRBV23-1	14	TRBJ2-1	CASSRKRPYNEQFF
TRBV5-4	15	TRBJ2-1	CASSLGLATYNEQFF
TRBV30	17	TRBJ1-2	CAWSGRIGQGQGYGYTF
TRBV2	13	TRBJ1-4	CASKGTGGEKLFF
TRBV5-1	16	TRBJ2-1	CASSSPSGGVYNEQFF
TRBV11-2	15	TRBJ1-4	CASSLDDRAREKLFF
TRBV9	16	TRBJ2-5	CASSLQGLAGEETQYF